The text below deals with one T cell receptor (beta chain). In the original workflow: Cell counts per sample came from amplifying reference gene primers. Data came from immunoSEQ multiplex PCR; TCRdb stores just in-frame clones and leaves some out. Clonal size and the V and J genes are those of that table, whereas D and trimming came from the DNA. Among roughly 50,000 clones, approximately 83% were seen once, and the ten largest hold 10%. Trimming cost V 5 bases and J 9 bases, with 20 bases left between them. Germline V gene sequence: CDR1 MDHEN, CDR2 SYDVKM. The CDR3 is 15 residues long. The sample originates from a study of blood T cell repertoires in COVID-19. Study-level information: Collection of acute and convalescent COVID-19 samples took place in the United States, Italy and Spain. T cells, B-cell-depleted T cells, or PBMCs provided the cDNA or gDNA that served as material.

The gene calls are TRBV28 and TRBJ2-1; a possible D gene is TRBD2 (6 bases). This TCR derives from a human donor in a cohort sampled during active COVID-19. Sequences were obtained from peripheral blood. The CDR3 DNA reads as TGTGCCAGCAGTCCTCCGTCCGGGGGTTTTAGTGAGCAGTTCTTC. It translates to CASSPPSGGFSEQFF.